This passage covers 17 T cell receptor beta chains from one sample sequenced in a study of CXCR3-negative and CXCR3-positive naive CD8 T cells. These receptors have no known antigen. Through 5' RACE with UMI labels, the TRB cDNA libraries were prepared. From its re-call of the 5' RACE reads, TCRdb lists each CDR3 protein once, without DNA. This sample's table has approximately 65,000 distinct CDR3 sequences. General observations from the study: For CXCR3-positive naive cells, TRB CDR3s were more hydrophobic than those of CXCR3-negative naive cells.

Sequencing was carried out using naive CXCR3+ CD8+ T cells from blood. Documented subset: CD45RO-CCR7+CD27+CD95- naive CD8+ T cells expressing CXCR3 (TNR3+). Source of these receptors: a human donor in good health. Some clones in this sample may be carry-over from other donors' samples.

The chain carries TRBV14 and TRBJ1-1. The CDR3 is 14 residues long. The germline gives CDR1 SGHDN, CDR2 FVKESK. The CDR3 sequence: CASSLDWGGTEAFF. Drawing the rest from reference TRBV14 and TRBJ1-1, the complete variable domain is EAGVTQFPSHSVIEKGQTVTLRCDPISGHDNLYWYRRVMGKEIKFLLHFVKESKQDESGMPNNRFLAERTGGTYSTLKVQPAELEDSGVYFCASSLDWGGTEAFFGQGTRLTVV.

This sequence joins TRBV6-2 or TRBV6-3 and TRBJ2-1. From germline, CDR1 is MNHEY and CDR2 SVGEGT. The CDR3 has 14 amino acids. This chain's CDR3 is CASNRQGSYNEQFF.

The chain uses TRBV29-1 and TRBJ2-7; the TCRdb D gene call, TRBD1, has no DNA to confirm it. Germline V gene lookup returns CDR1 SQVTM and CDR2 ANQGSEA. This CDR3 comprises 16 residues. The CDR3 region is CSVEAYGQGVDYEQYF.

This chain links TRBV7-9 with TRBJ2-5; no DNA is available, so the TRBD1 call from TCRdb remains unchecked. The CDR3 runs to 16 residues. Germline V gene data show CDR1 as SEHNR and CDR2 as FQNEAQ (reference sequence). The CDR3 loop reads CASSPRMGVPGATQYF.

The chain employs TRBV29-1 and TRBJ2-1; checking the TCRdb D call of TRBD2 is not possible without DNA. Per the germline V gene, CDR1 is SQVTM and CDR2 is ANQGSEA. This CDR3 comprises 14 residues. The CDR3 protein is CSVEDTSADNEQFF.

This rearrangement joins TRBV7-2 to TRBJ2-4. The CDR3 has 12 residues. Looked up from germline, CDR1 is SGHTA and CDR2 is FQGNSA. The CDR3 is CASSPTLDIQYF.

The chain links TRBV15 to TRBJ2-5; TCRdb reports TRBD1, a call that lacks DNA to check it against. The CDR3 runs 16 residues. Germline CDR1 and CDR2: LNHNV and YYDKDF (reference sequence). The CDR3 is CATSRGTGVEQETQYF.

The chain is built from TRBV10-3 and TRBJ2-7; with no DNA, the TCRdb D assignment of TRBD1 cannot be verified. The germline gives CDR1 ENHRY, CDR2 SYGVKD. This CDR3 region has 12 residues. Here the CDR3 reads CATLKIGQEQYF.

V and J are TRBV27 and TRBJ1-2. Per the germline V gene, CDR1 is MNHEY and CDR2 is SMNVEV (reference sequence). The CDR3 sequence is 15 residues long. The chain's CDR3 is CASSHGTEERDGYTF.

This sequence joins TRBV20-1 and TRBJ2-5; the TRBD2 assignment by TCRdb is unverifiable without DNA. The germline V gene has CDR1 DFQATT and CDR2 SNEGSKA (reference sequence). CDR3 length: 15 amino acids. CDR3 sequence: CSATDAGSLGETQYF.

The chain couples TRBV4-3 to TRBJ2-7; lacking DNA, the TRBD2 call made by TCRdb goes unchecked. CDR3 length equals 13 residues. Germline assignment: CDR1 LGHNA and CDR2 YSLEER. CDR3 sequence reads: CASSPLGGYEQYF.

The chain is built from TRBV7-2 and TRBJ2-7; lacking DNA, the TRBD1 call made by TCRdb goes unchecked. The CDR3 is made up of 14 amino acids. In germline, CDR1 is SGHTA, CDR2 FQGNSA. The CDR3 is CASSLRDVLGEQYF.

This rearrangement joins TRBV12-3 or TRBV12-4 to TRBJ2-1; with no DNA, the TCRdb D assignment of TRBD2 cannot be verified. CDR3 length equals 15 residues. This CDR3 reads CASSFIAGGVDEQFF.

The chain uses TRBV7-9 and TRBJ2-5; the D call of TRBD2 rests on TCRdb alone, since no DNA is present to check it. Germline assignment: CDR1 SEHNR and CDR2 FQNEAQ (reference sequence). The CDR3 loop spans 17 amino acids. CDR3 region: CASSLNKGGPYQETQYF.

The V and J genes are TRBV29-1 and TRBJ2-7; TCRdb names TRBD2, which stays unverified in the absence of DNA. This CDR3 region has 14 residues. Germline CDR1 and CDR2: SQVTM and ANQGSEA. The CDR3 protein is CSVEGVAGAYEQYF.

The chain joins TRBV20-1 to TRBJ1-6; TCRdb proposes TRBD1, but this gene call is untestable without DNA. Germline CDR1 and CDR2: DFQATT and SNEGSKA (reference sequence). The CDR3 has 16 amino acids. The CDR3 here is CSARDEGQLYNSPLHF.

The chain combines TRBV9 with TRBJ2-1; TCRdb returns TRBD2, unconfirmable since there is no DNA. CDR1 and CDR2 (germline): SGDLS, YYNGEE. The CDR3 consists of 15 residues. CDR3 amino acids: CASSVFGGENNEQFF.